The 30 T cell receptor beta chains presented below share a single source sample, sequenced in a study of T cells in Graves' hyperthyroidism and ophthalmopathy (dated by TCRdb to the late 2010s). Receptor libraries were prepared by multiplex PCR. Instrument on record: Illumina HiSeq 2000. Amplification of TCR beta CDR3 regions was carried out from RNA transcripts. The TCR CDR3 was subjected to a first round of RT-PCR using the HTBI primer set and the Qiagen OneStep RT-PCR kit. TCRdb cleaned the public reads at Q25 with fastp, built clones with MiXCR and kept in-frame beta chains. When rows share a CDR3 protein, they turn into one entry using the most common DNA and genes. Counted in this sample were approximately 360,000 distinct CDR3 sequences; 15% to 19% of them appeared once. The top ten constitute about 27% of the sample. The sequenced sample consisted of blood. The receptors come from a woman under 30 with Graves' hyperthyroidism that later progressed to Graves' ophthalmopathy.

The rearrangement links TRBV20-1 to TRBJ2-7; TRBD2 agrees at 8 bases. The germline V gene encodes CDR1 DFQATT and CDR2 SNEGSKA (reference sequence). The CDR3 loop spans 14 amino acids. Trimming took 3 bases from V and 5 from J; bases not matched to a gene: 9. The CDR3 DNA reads TGCAGTGCTAGCGGGAGGGCCCTTGCCGACGAGCAGTACTTC. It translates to CSASGRALADEQYF.

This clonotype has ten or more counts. CDR3 sequence (DNA): TGTGCCAGCAGTGAGGAGCTTTCAGGGGGTCCTAGCACAGATACGCAGTATTTT. The encoded protein is CASSEELSGGPSTDTQYF. The chain links TRBV2 to TRBJ2-3; 7 bases are a match to TRBD1. The CDR3 has 18 residues. The junction had 12 bases not matched to a gene; V was cut back by 3 bases and J by 0 bases. Germline values: CDR1 SNHLY, CDR2 FYNNEI.

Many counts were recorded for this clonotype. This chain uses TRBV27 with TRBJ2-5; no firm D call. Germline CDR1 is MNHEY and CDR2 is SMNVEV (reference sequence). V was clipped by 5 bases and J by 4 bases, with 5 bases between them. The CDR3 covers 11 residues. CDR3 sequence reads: CASSPLETQYF. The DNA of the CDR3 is TGTGCCAGCAGTCCCTTAGAGACCCAGTACTTC.

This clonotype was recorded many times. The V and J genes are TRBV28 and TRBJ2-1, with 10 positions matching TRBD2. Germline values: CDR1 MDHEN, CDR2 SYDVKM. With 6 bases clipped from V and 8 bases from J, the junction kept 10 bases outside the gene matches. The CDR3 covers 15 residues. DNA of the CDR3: TGTGCCAGCAGCCCAGATGTAGCGGGAGGACATGAGCAGTTCTTC. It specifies CASSPDVAGGHEQFF.

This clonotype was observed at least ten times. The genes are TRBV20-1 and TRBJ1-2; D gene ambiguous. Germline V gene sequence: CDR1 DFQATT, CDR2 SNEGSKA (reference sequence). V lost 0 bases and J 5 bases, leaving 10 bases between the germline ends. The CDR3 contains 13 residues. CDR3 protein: CSARDPGKYGYTF. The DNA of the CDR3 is TGCAGTGCTAGAGATCCGGGGAAGTATGGCTACACCTTC.

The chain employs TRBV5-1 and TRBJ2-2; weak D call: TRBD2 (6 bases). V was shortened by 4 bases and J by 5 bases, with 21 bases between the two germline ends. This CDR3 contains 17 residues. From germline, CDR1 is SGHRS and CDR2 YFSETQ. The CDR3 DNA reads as TGCGCCAGCAGCCCGGCCGGGGGAACGCGGCGGACCGGGGAGCTGTTTTTT. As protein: CASSPAGGTRRTGELFF.

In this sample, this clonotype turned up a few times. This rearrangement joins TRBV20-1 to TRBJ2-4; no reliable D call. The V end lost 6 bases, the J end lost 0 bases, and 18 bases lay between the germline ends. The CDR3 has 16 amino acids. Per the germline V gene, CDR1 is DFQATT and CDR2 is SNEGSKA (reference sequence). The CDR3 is CSAAPRAILAKNIQYF. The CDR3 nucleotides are TGCAGTGCCGCACCCCGGGCTATCTTAGCCAAAAACATTCAGTACTTC.

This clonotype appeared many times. The CDR3: CASRKTGRTDTQYF. Written as DNA, the CDR3 is TGTGCCAGCAGGAAGACAGGGCGCACAGATACGCAGTATTTT. J is TRBJ2-3 and V is TRBV27; TRBD1 agrees at 7 bases. The CDR3 length is 14 residues. V lost 6 bases, J lost 1 base, and 4 bases stayed unmatched. Germline-derived CDR1 and CDR2 are MNHEY and SMNVEV (reference sequence).

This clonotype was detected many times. CDR3 loop: CASSLRGSSNQPQHF. The CDR3 bases are TGTGCCAGCAGCTTGAGGGGGAGTAGCAATCAGCCCCAGCATTTT. The J gene is TRBJ1-5, the V gene TRBV7-8, with a possible D match to TRBD1 (6 bases). Looked up from germline, CDR1 is SGHVS and CDR2 is FQNEAQ. This CDR3 comprises 15 residues. V was cut by 3 bases and J by 0 bases, with 9 bases left in between.

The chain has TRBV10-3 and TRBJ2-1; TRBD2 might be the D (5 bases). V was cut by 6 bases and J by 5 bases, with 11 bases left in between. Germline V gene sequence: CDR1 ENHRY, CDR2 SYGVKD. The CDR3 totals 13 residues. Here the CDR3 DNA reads TGTGCCATCAGCCCTGGGGAGAACAATGAGCAGTTCTTC. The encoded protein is CAISPGENNEQFF.

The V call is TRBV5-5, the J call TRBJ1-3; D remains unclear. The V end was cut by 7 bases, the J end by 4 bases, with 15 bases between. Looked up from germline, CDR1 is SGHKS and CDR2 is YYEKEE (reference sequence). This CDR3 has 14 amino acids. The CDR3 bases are TGTGCCAGCGGATTTAGGACGGAAGGAAACACCATATATTTT. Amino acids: CASGFRTEGNTIYF.

CDR3 bases: TGTGCCTGGAGTGTAGGAAGGACTAGCGGGTCCTCCACAGATACGCAGTATTTT. Translation: CAWSVGRTSGSSTDTQYF. The V call is TRBV30, the J call TRBJ2-3, with TRBD2 matching 11 bases. The CDR3 length is 18 residues. V lost 0 bases, J lost 2 bases, and 10 bases stayed unmatched. Germline CDR1 reads GTSNPN; CDR2 reads SVGIG (reference sequence).

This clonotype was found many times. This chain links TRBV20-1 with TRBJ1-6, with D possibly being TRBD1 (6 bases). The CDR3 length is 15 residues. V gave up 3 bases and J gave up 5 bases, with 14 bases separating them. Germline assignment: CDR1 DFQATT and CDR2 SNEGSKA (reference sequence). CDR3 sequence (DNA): TGCAGTGCTAGGGGACACGGAAGGGATAATTCACCCCTCCACTTT. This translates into CSARGHGRDNSPLHF.

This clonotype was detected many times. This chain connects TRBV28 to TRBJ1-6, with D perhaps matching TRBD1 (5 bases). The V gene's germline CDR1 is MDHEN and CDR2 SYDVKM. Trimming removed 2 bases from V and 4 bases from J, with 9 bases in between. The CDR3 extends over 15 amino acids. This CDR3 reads CASSLGGRYNSPLHF. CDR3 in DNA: TGTGCCAGCAGTTTAGGGGGACGGTATAATTCACCCCTCCACTTT.

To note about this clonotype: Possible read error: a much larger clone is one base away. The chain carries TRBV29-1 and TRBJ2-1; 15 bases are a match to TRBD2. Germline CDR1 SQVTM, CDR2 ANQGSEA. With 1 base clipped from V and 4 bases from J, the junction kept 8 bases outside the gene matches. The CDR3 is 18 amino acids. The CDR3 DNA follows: TGCAGCGTTGAAGGAGGGACTAGCGGGGGGTTTAGGTACAATGAGCAGTTCTTC. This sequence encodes CSVEGGTSGGFRYNEQFF.

In DNA, the CDR3 is TGTGCCAGCACCCGCAGCCACCGGGACATAGTGTACTTC. This gives the protein CASTRSHRDIVYF. This chain uses TRBV28 with TRBJ2-5, with a possible D match to TRBD1 (6 bases). The CDR3 is made up of 13 amino acids. Trimming took 7 bases from V and 13 from J, leaving 22 bases between them. The germline gives CDR1 MDHEN, CDR2 SYDVKM. Full variable domain (rest looked up from reference TRBV28 and TRBJ2-5): DVKVTQSSRYLVKRTGEKVFLECVQDMDHENMFWYRQDPGLGLRLIYFSYDVKMKEKGDIPEGYSVSREKKERFSLILESASTNQTSMYLCASTRSHRDIVYFGPGTRLLVL.

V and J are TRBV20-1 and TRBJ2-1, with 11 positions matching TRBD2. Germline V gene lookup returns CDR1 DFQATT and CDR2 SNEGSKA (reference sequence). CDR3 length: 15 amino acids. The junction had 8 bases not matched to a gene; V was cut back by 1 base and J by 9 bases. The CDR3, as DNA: TGCAGTGCTAGAGTTAGCGGGAGGGCCAAGGGTGAGCAGTTCTTC. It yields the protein CSARVSGRAKGEQFF.

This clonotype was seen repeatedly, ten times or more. The CDR3 DNA sequence: TGCAGTGCTAATTCCGGTTTTGGCGCTGAAGCTTTCTTT. Translation: CSANSGFGAEAFF. The rearrangement uses TRBV20-1 and TRBJ1-1; D remains ambiguous. V lost 4 bases, J lost 6 bases, and 15 bases lay in between. Germline values: CDR1 DFQATT, CDR2 SNEGSKA (reference sequence). The CDR3 totals 13 residues.

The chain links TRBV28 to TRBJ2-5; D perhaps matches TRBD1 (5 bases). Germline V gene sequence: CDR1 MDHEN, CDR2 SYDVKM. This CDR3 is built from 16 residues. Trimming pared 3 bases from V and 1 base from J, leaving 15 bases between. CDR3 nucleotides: TGTGCCAGCAGTTTTAACAGGTGGGAATCCCAAGAGACCCAGTACTTC. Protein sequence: CASSFNRWESQETQYF. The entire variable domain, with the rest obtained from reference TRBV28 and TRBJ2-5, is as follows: DVKVTQSSRYLVKRTGEKVFLECVQDMDHENMFWYRQDPGLGLRLIYFSYDVKMKEKGDIPEGYSVSREKKERFSLILESASTNQTSMYLCASSFNRWESQETQYFGPGTRLLVL.

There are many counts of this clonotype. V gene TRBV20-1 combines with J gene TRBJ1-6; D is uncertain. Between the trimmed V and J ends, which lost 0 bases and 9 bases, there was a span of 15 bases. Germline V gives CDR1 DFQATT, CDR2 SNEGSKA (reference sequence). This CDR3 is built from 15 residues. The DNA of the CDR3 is TGCAGTGCTAGAGATTCACGGACTTCTCCTTCACCCCTCCACTTT. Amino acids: CSARDSRTSPSPLHF.

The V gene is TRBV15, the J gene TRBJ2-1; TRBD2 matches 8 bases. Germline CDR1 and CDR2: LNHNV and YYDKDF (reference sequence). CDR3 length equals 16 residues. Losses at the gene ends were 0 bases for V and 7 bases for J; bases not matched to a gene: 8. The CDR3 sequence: CATSRDPSGSNNEQFF. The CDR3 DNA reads TGTGCCACCAGCAGAGATCCCAGCGGGAGTAATAATGAGCAGTTCTTC.

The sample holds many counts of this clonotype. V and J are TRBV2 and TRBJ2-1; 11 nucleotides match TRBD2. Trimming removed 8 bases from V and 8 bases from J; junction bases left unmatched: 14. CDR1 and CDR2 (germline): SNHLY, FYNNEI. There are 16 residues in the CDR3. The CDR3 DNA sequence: TGTGCCAGCCACACGAGAACTAGCGGGGGTCAGGATGAGCAGTTCTTC. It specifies CASHTRTSGGQDEQFF.

CDR3: CATSRAQAPYNEQFF. In nucleotides, the CDR3 is TGTGCCACCAGCAGAGCGCAGGCCCCTTACAATGAGCAGTTCTTC. The chain links TRBV15 to TRBJ2-1; no clear D. In germline, CDR1 is LNHNV, CDR2 YYDKDF (reference sequence). The V end was cut by 1 base, the J end by 4 bases, with 11 bases between. This CDR3 is built from 15 residues.

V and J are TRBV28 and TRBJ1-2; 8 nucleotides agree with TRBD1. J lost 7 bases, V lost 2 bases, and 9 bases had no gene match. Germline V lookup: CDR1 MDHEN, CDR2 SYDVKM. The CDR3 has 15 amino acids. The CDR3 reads CASSLVQRQGAGYTF. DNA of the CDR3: TGTGCCAGCAGTTTAGTCCAACGGCAGGGGGCTGGCTACACCTTC.

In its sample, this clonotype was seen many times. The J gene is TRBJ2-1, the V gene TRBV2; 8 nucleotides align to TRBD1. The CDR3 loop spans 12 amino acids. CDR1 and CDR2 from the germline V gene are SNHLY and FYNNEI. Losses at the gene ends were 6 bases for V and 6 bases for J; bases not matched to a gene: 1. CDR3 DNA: TGTGCCAGCAGGACAGGGGCCAATGAGCAGTTCTTC. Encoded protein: CASRTGANEQFF.

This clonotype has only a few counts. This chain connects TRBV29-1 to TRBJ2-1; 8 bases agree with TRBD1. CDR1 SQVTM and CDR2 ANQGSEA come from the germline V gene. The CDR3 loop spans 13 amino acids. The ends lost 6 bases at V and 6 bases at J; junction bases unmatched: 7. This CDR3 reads CSVRTGRVNEQFF. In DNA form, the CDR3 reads TGCAGCGTCCGGACAGGGCGGGTCAATGAGCAGTTCTTC.

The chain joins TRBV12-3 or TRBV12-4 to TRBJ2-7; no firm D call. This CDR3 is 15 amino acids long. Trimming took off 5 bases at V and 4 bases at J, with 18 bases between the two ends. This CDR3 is CASSRGPASSYEQYF. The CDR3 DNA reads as TGTGCCAGCAGTCGAGGTCCCGCGAGTAGTTACGAGCAGTACTTC.

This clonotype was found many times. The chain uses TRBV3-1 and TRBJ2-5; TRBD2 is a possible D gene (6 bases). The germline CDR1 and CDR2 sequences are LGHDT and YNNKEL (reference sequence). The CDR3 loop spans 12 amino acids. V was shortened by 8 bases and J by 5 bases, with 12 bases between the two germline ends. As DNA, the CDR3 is TGTGCCAGCCATTCGGAGGGGGAGACCCAGTACTTC. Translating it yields CASHSEGETQYF.

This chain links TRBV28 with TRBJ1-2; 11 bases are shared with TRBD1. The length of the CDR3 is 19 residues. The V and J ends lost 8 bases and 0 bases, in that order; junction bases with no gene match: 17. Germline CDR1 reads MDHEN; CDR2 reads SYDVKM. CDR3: CASQPPWGTGGLTNYGYTF. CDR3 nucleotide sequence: TGTGCCAGCCAGCCCCCTTGGGGGACAGGGGGACTTACTAACTATGGCTACACCTTC.

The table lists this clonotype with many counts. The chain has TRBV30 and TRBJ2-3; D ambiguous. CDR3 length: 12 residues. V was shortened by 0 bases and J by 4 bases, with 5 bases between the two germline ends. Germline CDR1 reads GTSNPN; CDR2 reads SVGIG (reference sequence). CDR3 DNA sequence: TGTGCCTGGAGTGTTATCCCAGATACGCAGTATTTT. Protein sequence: CAWSVIPDTQYF.